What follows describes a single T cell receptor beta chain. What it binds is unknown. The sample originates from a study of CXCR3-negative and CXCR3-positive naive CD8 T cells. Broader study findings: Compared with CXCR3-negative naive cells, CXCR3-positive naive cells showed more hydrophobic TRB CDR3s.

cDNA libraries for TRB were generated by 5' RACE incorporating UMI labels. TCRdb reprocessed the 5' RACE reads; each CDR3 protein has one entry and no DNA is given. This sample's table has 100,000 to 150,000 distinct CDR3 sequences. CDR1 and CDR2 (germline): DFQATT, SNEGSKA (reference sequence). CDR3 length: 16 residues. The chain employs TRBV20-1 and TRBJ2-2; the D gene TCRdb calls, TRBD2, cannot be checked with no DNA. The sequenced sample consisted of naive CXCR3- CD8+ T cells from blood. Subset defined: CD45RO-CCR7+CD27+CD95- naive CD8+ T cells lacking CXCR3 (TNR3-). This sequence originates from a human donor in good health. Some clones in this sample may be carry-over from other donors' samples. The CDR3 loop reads CSARSPTSGDTGELFF.